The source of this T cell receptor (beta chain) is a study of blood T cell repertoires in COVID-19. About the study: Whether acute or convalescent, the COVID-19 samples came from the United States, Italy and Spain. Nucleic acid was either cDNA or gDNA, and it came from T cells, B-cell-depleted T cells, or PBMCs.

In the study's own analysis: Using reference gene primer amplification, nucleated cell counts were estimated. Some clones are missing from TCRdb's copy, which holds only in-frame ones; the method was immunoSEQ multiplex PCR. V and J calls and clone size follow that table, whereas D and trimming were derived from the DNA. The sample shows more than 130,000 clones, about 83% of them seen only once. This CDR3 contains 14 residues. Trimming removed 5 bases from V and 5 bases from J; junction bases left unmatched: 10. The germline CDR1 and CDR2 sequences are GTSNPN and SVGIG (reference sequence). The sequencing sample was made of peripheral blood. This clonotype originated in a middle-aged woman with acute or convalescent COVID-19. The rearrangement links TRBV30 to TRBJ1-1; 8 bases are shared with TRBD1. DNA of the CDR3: TGTGCCTGGTCTGAAGACAGGGGAGGGACTGAAGCTTTCTTT. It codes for CAWSEDRGGTEAFF.